Included here is one T cell receptor (beta chain) sequence, with context. This sample is part of a study of blood T cell repertoires in COVID-19. Overall study: Italy, Spain and the United States were the sources of the convalescent and acute COVID-19 samples. The cDNA or gDNA used as material had been derived from T cells, B-cell-depleted T cells, or PBMCs.

The CDR3 length is 12 residues. Trimming stripped 5 bases from V and 6 bases from J, with 10 bases between. The germline gives CDR1 LGHDT, CDR2 YNNKEL (reference sequence). In the original workflow: It was from reference gene primer amplification that nucleated cell counts were estimated. This table comes from immunoSEQ multiplex PCR, and its TCRdb copy is limited to in-frame clones, with some not included. The V and J calls and clone size are taken from that table; D and trimming were inferred from the DNA. In the table there are fewer than 200,000 clones, about three quarters of which are singletons.

The sequencing input was peripheral blood. This TCR was sampled from a woman in her sixties or seventies with acute or convalescent COVID-19. The chain has TRBV3-1 (or the pseudogene TRBV3-2) and TRBJ1-2; D possibly corresponds to TRBD1 (6 bases). The CDR3 DNA reads TGTGCCAGCAGCATCAACAGGGATGGCTACACCTTC. Amino acids: CASSINRDGYTF.